Given below is one TCR beta chain in context. This entry comes from a study of blood T cell repertoires in COVID-19. The overall study: Italy, Spain and the United States were the sources of the convalescent and acute COVID-19 samples. The analysed material was cDNA or gDNA that came from T cells, B-cell-depleted T cells, or PBMCs.

Original processing notes: Reference gene primer amplification yielded estimated nucleated cell counts. Clones were sequenced by immunoSEQ multiplex PCR, and TCRdb holds only the in-frame ones, with some missing. V, J and clone size reflect that table, while D and trimming were determined from the DNA. The table shows 250,000 to 350,000 clones, with around 87% occurring only once. Deletions cut 1 base from V and 0 bases from J, with 14 bases between. CDR1 is LGHNA and CDR2 is YSLEER in the germline V gene. This CDR3 has 17 amino acids. This clonotype originated in a woman in her 50s who had recovered from COVID-19. The sequenced sample consisted of peripheral blood. V usage is TRBV4-3 and J usage is TRBJ2-3, with unresolved D. In DNA, the CDR3 is TGCGCCAGCAGCCAAGCAGGTGGAATCTATAGCACAGATACGCAGTATTTT. It yields the protein CASSQAGGIYSTDTQYF.